The 8 T cell receptor beta chains listed next were all sequenced from one sample in a study of blood T cells in healthy people across ages. Together with a sample-barcoded 5' primer, a J-beta primer mix was included in a second PCR lasting about 7 to 11 cycles. TCRdb reprocessed the 5' RACE reads with MiXCR, giving one entry per CDR3 protein. Of about 730,000 distinct CDR3 sequences in the sample, approximately 39% were seen once. The material sequenced was blood. Receptors were obtained from a woman aged 60-75 years in good health.

The CDR3 sequence: CASSQDTLGGETQYF. For the CDR3, the DNA is TGTGCCAGCAGCCAGGATACGCTAGGGGGGGAGACCCAGTACTTC. The V and J genes are TRBV4-2 and TRBJ2-7, with D perhaps matching TRBD1 or TRBD2 (6 bases each). Near its end, the DNA agrees better with TRBJ2-5, so the J call may be wrong. This CDR3 is built from 15 residues. The germline CDR1 and CDR2 sequences are LGHNA and YNFKEQ.

The gene calls are TRBV7-2 and TRBJ2-1, with D tentatively TRBD1 or TRBD2 (6 bases each). The CDR3 is made up of 16 amino acids. Looked up from germline, CDR1 is SGHTA and CDR2 is FQGNSA. The ends were cut back, 1 base at V and 0 bases at J, with 10 bases in the middle. The DNA for the CDR3 is TGTGCCAGCAGCTTAGTTTCGGGGGCCTCCTACAATGAGCAGTTCTTC. It is translated as CASSLVSGASYNEQFF. Using reference TRBV7-2 and TRBJ2-1 for the parts outside the CDR3, the full variable domain is GAGVSQSPSNKVTEKGKDVELRCDPISGHTALYWYRQSLGQGLEFLIYFQGNSAPDKSGLPSDRFSAERTGGSVSTLTIQRTQQEDSAVYLCASSLVSGASYNEQFFGPGTRLTVL.

In this sample, this clonotype turned up many times. V usage is TRBV12-3 or TRBV12-4 and J usage is TRBJ2-1, with D maybe TRBD2 (5 bases). Trimming stripped 0 bases from V and 9 bases from J, with 12 bases between. The CDR3 loop spans 14 amino acids. CDR3 DNA sequence: TGTGCCAGCAGTTTAGCGCGTCTAGGAGGTGAGCAGTTCTTC. This gives the protein CASSLARLGGEQFF.

The gene calls are TRBV24-1 and TRBJ2-3; D ambiguous. This CDR3 has 11 residues. The germline CDR1 and CDR2 sequences are KGHDR and SFDVKD. Trimming stripped 5 bases from V and 6 bases from J, with 5 bases between. CDR3 amino acids: CATSVGDTQYF. As DNA, the CDR3 is TGTGCCACCAGTGTCGGCGATACGCAGTATTTT.

Concerning this clonotype: A much larger clone is a single base away; this may be a read error. This sequence joins TRBV5-1 and TRBJ2-1, with 10 bases matching TRBD1. Unmatched junction bases numbered 13, after V lost 3 bases and J lost 10 bases. This CDR3 has 16 amino acids. The germline V gene encodes CDR1 SGHRS and CDR2 YFSETQ. The CDR3 DNA is TGCGCCAGCAGCTGGCGGGACAGGGGTGTTGGTCGCGAGCAGTTCTTC. Translated: CASSWRDRGVGREQFF.

This clonotype has a handful of counts. This chain connects TRBV5-1 to TRBJ2-4, with D unclear. The CDR3 has 16 residues. V shed 6 bases and J shed 0 bases, with 16 bases lying between them. Germline V gene lookup returns CDR1 SGHRS and CDR2 YFSETQ. The DNA of the CDR3 is TGCGCCAGCATGAGTGACGGCCAAATAGCCAAAAACATTCAGTACTTC. Translating it yields CASMSDGQIAKNIQYF.

The gene calls are TRBV4-1 and TRBJ2-4; a possible D gene is TRBD1 (6 bases). The closer fit of TRBJ2-5 to the DNA end suggests the J call may be wrong. Germline CDR1 reads MGHRA; CDR2 reads YSYEKL. The CDR3 runs 16 residues. The DNA for the CDR3 is TGCGCCAGCAGCCAAGTTGGGATTGACAGAGGGGGGACCCAGTACTTC. Protein sequence: CASSQVGIDRGGTQYF.

In the case of this clonotype: This sequence may be a read error, since a much larger clone differs from it by one base. The chain is built from TRBV20-1 and TRBJ2-5; no reliable D call. The CDR3 runs to 12 residues. The V gene's germline CDR1 is DFQATT and CDR2 SNEGSKA (reference sequence). The V gene lost 0 bases and the J gene lost 0 bases, with 2 bases spanning the gap. The CDR3 is CSARDNQETQYF. CDR3 nucleotides: TGCAGTGCTAGAGATAACCAAGAGACCCAGTACTTC.